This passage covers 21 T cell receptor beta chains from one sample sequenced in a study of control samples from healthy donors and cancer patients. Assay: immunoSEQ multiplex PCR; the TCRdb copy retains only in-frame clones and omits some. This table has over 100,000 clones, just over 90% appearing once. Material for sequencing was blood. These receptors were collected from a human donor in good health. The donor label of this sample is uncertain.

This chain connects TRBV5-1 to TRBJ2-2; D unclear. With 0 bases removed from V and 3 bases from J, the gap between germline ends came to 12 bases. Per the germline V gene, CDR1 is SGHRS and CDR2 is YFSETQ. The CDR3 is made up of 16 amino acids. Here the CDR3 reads CASSLVPSSYTGELFF. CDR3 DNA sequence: TGCGCCAGCAGCTTGGTTCCTAGTTCGTACACCGGGGAGCTGTTTTTT.

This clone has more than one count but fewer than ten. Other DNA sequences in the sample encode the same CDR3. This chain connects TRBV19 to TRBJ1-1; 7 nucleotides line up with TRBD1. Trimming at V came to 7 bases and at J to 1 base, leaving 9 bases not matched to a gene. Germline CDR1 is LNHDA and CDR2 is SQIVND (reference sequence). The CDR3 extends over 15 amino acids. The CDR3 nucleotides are TGTGCCAGTACCCCGACAGGGTCAGGGAACACTGAAGCTTTCTTT. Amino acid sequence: CASTPTGSGNTEAFF.

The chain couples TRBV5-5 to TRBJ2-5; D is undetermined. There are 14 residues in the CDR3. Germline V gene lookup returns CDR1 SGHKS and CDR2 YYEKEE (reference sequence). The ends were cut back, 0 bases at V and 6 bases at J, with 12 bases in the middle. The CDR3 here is CASSLGVRVQTQYF. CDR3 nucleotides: TGTGCCAGCAGCTTGGGGGTGCGCGTTCAGACCCAGTACTTC.

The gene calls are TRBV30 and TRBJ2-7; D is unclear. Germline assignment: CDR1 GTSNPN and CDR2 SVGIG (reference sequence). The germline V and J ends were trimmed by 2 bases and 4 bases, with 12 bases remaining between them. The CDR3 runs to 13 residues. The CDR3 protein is CAWSTSPMYEQYV. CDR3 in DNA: TGTGCCTGGAGTACGTCACCGATGTACGAGCAGTACGTC.

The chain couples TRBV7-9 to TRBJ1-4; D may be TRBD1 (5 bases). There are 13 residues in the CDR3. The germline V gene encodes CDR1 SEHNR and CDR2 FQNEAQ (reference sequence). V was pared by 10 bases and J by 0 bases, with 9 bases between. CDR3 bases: TGTGCCACCGGGGGGGCAACTAATGAAAAACTGTTTTTT. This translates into CATGGATNEKLFF.

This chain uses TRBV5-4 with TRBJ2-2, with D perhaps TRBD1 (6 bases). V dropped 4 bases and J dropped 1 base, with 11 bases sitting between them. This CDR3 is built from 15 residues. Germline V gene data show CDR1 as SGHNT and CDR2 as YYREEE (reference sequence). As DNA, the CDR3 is TGTGCCAGCAGCGACAGGAGCGAGAACACCGGGGAGCTGTTTTTT. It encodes CASSDRSENTGELFF.

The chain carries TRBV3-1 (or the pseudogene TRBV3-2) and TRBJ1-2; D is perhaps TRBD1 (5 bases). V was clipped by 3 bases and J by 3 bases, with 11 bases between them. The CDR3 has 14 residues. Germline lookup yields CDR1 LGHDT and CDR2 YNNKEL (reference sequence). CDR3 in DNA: TGTGCCAGCAGCCAGGGGGTTCGAGACTATGGCTACACCTTC. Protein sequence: CASSQGVRDYGYTF.

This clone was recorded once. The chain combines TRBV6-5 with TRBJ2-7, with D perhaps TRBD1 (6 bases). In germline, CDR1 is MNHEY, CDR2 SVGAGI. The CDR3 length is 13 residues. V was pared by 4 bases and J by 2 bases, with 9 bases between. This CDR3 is CASSLGGTYEQYF. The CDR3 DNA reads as TGTGCCAGCAGTTTAGGGGGAACCTACGAGCAGTACTTC.

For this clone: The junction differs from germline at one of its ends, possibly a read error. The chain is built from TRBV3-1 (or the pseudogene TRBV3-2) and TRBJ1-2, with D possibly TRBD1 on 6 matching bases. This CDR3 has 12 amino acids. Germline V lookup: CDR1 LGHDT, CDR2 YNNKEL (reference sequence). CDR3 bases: TGTGCCAGCAGCCAAGATAAAAAGGGGGGAGCCTTC. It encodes CASSQDKKGGAF.

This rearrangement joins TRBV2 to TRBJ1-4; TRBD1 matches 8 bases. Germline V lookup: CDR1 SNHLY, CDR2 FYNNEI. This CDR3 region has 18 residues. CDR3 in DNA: TGTGCGGTACCTATTCGAGGACAGGGACGGGCAACTAATGAAAAACTGTTTTTT. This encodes CAVPIRGQGRATNEKLFF. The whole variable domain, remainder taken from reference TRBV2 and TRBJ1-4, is EPEVTQTPSHQVTQMGQEVILRCVPISNHLYFYWYRQILGQKVEFLVSFYNNEISEKSEIFDDQFSVERPDGSNFTLKIRSTKLEDSAMYFCAVPIRGQGRATNEKLFFGSGTQLSVL.

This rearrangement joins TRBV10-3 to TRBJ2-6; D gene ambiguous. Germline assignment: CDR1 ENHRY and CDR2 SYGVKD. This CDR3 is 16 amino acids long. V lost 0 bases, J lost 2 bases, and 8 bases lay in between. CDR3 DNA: TGTGCCATCAGTGAGTCGCAGAGTGCTGGGGCCAACGTCCTGACTTTC. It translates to CAISESQSAGANVLTF.

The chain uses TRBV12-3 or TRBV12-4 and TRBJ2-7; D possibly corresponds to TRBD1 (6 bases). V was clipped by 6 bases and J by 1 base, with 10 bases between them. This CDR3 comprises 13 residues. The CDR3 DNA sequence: TGTGCCAGCAGATTACAGGGATCCTACGAGCAGTACTTC. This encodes CASRLQGSYEQYF.

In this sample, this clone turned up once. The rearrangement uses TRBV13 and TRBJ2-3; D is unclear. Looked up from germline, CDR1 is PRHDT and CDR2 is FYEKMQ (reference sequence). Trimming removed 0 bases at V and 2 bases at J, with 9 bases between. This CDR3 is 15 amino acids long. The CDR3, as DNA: TGTGCCAGCAGCTTAGGCAGACTTAACACAGATACGCAGTATTTT. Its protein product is CASSLGRLNTDTQYF.

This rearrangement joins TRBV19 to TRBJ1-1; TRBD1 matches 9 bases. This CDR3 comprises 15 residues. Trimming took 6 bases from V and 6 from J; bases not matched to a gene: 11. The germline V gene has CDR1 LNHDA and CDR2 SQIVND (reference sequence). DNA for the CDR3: TGTGCCAGTAGCCGGGACAGGGAAGGGCTAGCTGAAGCTTTCTTT. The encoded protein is CASSRDREGLAEAFF.

The CDR3 here is CASSWTDGHEKLFF. The CDR3 nucleotides are TGCGCCAGCAGCTGGACAGACGGTCATGAAAAACTGTTTTTT. The chain has TRBV5-1 and TRBJ1-4; TRBD1 is a possible D gene (6 bases). Trimming cost V 3 bases and J 6 bases, with 12 bases left between them. CDR1 and CDR2 from the germline V gene are SGHRS and YFSETQ. The CDR3 runs to 14 residues.

The CDR3 spells CASSYSWDGGEKLFF. The CDR3 bases are TGTGCCAGCAGTTATTCCTGGGATGGGGGCGAAAAACTGTTTTTT. The gene calls are TRBV6-5 and TRBJ1-4, with D perhaps matching TRBD1 (6 bases). Germline CDR1 is MNHEY and CDR2 is SVGAGI. The CDR3 is made up of 15 amino acids. V lost 3 bases to trimming and J lost 8 bases, with 16 bases between them.

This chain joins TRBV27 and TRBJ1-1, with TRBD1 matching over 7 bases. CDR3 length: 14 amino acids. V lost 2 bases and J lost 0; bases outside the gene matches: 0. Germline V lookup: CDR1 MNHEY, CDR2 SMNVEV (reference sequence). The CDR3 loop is CASSLDRVNTEAFF. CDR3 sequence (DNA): TGTGCCAGCAGTTTAGACAGGGTGAACACTGAAGCTTTCTTT.

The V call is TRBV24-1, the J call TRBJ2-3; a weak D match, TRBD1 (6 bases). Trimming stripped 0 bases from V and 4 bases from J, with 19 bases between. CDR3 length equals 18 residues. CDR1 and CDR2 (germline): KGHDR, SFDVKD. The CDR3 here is CATSDLYGRAGVPDTQYF. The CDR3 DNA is TGTGCCACCAGTGATTTGTATGGCCGGGCAGGGGTTCCAGATACGCAGTATTTT.

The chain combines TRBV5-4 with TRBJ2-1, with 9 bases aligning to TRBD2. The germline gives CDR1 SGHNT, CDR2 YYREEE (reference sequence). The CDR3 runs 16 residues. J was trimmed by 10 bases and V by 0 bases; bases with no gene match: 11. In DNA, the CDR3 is TGTGCCAGCAGCTTGGACGGCGGGGGGGCCGCTTGGGAGCAGTTCTTC. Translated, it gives CASSLDGGGAAWEQFF. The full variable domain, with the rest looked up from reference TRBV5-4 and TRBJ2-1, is ETGVTQSPTHLIKTRGQQVTLRCSSQSGHNTVSWYQQALGQGPQFIFQYYREEENGRGNFPPRFSGLQFPNYSSELNVNALELDDSALYLCASSLDGGGAAWEQFFGPGTRLTVL.

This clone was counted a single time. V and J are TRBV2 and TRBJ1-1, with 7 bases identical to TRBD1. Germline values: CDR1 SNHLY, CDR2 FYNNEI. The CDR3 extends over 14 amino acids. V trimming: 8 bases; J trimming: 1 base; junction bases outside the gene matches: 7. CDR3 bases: TGTGCCAGCTACCGACAGGGTTCGAACACTGAAGCTTTCTTT. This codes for CASYRQGSNTEAFF.

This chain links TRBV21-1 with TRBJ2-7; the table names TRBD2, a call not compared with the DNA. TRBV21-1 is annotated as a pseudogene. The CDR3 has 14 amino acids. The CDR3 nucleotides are TGTGCCAGCAGCAAGGGACTAGCGGGGAACGAGCAGTACTTC. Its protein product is CASSKGLAGNEQYF.